This TCR beta chain was observed in a study of blood T cell repertoires in COVID-19. Whole-study context: Both acute and convalescent COVID-19 samples were obtained from the United States, Italy and Spain.

Generated by immunoSEQ multiplex PCR, the TCRdb table keeps only in-frame clones and is missing some. The data hold fewer than 250,000 clones, with more than 75% observed a single time. This clone was seen a handful of times. This CDR3 region has 17 residues. The J segment lost 0 bases and the V segment lost 7 bases, leaving 5 bases of the junction unmatched. The germline CDR1 and CDR2 sequences are LNHDA and SQIVND (reference sequence). Sequencing was done on a sample of peripheral blood. The TCR originated in a man between 60 and 75 years old with acute or convalescent COVID-19. V gene TRBV19 combines with J gene TRBJ2-6; 11 nucleotides match TRBD1. The DNA of the CDR3 is TGTGCCAGTACCCCCGGGACAGGGGGCTCTGGGGCCAACGTCCTGACTTTC. Translating gives CASTPGTGGSGANVLTF.